The present entry profiles one T cell receptor (beta chain) with its context. Clones were read by immunoSEQ multiplex PCR, and TCRdb kept only the in-frame ones, dropping some. The profile shows 25,000 to 30,000 clones, approximately 85% of them singletons. Trimming took 7 bases from V and 4 from J; bases not matched to a gene: 5. This CDR3 region has 14 residues. Germline V gene data show CDR1 as MNHEY and CDR2 as SVGAGI. The sample comes from a study of tumor-infiltrating lymphocytes in localized non-small cell lung cancer. This chain uses TRBV6-5 with TRBJ2-1, with 9 positions matching TRBD2. The specimen was lung tumor tissue. The clonotype was recovered from a human donor with non-small cell lung cancer. In DNA, the CDR3 is TGTGCCAGCACTAAGCGGGGGGTTTACAATGAGCAGTTCTTC. Its protein is CASTKRGVYNEQFF.